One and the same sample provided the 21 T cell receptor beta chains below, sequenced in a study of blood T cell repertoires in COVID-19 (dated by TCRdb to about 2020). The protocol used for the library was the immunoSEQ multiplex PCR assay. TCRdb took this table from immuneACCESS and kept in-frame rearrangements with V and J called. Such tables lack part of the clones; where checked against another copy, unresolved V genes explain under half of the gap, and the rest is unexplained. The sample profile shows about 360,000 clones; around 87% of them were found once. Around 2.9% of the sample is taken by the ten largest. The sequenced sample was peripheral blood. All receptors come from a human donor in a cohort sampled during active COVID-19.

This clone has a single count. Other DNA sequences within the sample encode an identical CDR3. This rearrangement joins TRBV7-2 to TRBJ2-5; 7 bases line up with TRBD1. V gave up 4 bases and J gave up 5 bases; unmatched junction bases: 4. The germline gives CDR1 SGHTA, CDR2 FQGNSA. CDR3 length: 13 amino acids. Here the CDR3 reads CASSSDREETQYF. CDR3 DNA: TGTGCCAGCAGCTCAGACAGGGAGGAGACCCAGTACTTC.

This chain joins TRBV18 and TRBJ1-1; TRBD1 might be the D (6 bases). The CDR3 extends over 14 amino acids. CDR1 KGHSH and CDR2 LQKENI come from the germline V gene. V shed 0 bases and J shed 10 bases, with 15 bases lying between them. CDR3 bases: TGTGCCAGCTCACCACCTACCCGGGAGGGGGGAGCTTTCTTT. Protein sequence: CASSPPTREGGAFF. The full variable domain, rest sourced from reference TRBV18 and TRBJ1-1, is NAGVMQNPRHLVRRRGQEARLRCSPMKGHSHVYWYRQLPEEGLKFMVYLQKENIIDESGMPKERFSAEFPKEGPSILRIQQVVRGDSAAYFCASSPPTREGGAFFGQGTRLTVV.

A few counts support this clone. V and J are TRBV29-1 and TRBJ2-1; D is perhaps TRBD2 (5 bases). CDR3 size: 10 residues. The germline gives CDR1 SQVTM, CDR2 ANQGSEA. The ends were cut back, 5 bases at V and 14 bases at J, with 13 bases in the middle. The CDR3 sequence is CSVFRENEFF. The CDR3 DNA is TGCAGCGTTTTTAGGGAGAACGAGTTCTTC.

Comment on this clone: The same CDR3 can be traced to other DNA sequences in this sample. The CDR3, as DNA: TGTGCCAGCAGTCTACTAGCGGGGGCCTACAATGAGCAGTTCTTC. This sequence encodes CASSLLAGAYNEQFF. The gene calls are TRBV27 and TRBJ2-1, with 11 bases that match TRBD2. CDR3 length: 15 residues. J was trimmed by 2 bases and V by 5 bases; bases with no gene match: 2. The germline CDR1 and CDR2 sequences are MNHEY and SMNVEV (reference sequence).

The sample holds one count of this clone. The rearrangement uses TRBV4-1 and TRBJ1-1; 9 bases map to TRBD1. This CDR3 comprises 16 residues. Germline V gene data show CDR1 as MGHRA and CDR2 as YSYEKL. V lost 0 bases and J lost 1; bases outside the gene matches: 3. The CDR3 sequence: CASSQDWGQGNTEAFF. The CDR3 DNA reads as TGCGCCAGCAGCCAAGATTGGGGACAGGGGAACACTGAAGCTTTCTTT.

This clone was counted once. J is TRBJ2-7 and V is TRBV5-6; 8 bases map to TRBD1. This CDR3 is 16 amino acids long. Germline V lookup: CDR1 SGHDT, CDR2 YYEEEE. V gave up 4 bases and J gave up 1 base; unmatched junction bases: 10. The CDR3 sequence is CASSPGETGASYEQYF. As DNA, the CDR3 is TGTGCCAGCAGCCCGGGTGAGACAGGGGCTTCCTACGAGCAGTACTTC.

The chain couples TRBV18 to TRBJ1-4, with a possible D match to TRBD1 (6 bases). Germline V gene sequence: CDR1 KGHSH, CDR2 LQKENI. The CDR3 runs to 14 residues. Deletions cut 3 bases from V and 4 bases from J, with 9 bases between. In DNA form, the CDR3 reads TGTGCCAGCTCACCGGACAGAGATAATGAAAAACTGTTTTTT. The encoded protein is CASSPDRDNEKLFF.

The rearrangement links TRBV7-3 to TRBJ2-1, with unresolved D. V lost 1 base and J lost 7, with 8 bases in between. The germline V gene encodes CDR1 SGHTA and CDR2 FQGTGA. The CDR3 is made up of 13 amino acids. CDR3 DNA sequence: TGTGCCAGCAGCTTAAACGGAGCGAATGAGCAGTTCTTC. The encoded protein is CASSLNGANEQFF. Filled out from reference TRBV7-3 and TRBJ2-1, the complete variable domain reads GAGVSQTPSNKVTEKGKYVELRCDPISGHTALYWYRQSLGQGPEFLIYFQGTGAADDSGLPNDRFFAVRPEGSVSTLKIQRTERGDSAVYLCASSLNGANEQFFGPGTRLTVL.

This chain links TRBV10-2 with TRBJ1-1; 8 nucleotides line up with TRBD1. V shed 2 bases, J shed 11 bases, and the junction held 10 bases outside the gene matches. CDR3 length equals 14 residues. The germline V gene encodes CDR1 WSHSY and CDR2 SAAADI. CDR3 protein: CASSEPGGQELAFF. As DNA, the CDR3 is TGCGCCAGCAGTGAGCCTGGGGGACAGGAGTTGGCTTTCTTT.

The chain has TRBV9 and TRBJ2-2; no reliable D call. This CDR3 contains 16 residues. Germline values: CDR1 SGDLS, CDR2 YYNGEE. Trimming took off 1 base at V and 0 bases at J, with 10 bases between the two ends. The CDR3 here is CASSVYGLTNTGELFF. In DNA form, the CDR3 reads TGTGCCAGCAGCGTATATGGCCTCACGAACACCGGGGAGCTGTTTTTT.

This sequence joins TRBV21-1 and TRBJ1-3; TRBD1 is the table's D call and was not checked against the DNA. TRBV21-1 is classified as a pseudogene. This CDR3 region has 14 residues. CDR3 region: CASSKQGSGNTIYF. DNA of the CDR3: TGTGCCAGCAGCAAACAGGGCTCTGGAAACACCATATATTTT.

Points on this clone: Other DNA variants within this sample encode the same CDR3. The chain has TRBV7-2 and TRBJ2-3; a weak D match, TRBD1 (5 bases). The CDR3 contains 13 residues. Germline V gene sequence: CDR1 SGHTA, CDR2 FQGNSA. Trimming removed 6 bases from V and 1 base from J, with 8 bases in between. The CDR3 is CASSDRGTDTQYF. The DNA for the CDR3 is TGTGCCAGCAGTGACAGAGGCACAGATACGCAGTATTTT.

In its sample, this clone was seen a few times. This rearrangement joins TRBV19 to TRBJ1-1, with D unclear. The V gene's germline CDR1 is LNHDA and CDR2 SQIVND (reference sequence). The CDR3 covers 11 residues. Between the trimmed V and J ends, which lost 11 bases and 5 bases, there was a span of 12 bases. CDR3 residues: CACTRDTEAFF. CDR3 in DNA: TGTGCCTGTACGAGGGATACTGAAGCTTTCTTT.

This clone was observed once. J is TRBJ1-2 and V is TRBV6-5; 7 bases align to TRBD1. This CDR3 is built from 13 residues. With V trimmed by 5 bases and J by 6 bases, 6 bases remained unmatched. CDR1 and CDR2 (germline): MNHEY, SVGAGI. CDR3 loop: CASSPTGADGYTF. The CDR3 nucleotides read TGTGCCAGCAGTCCAACAGGGGCTGATGGCTACACCTTC.

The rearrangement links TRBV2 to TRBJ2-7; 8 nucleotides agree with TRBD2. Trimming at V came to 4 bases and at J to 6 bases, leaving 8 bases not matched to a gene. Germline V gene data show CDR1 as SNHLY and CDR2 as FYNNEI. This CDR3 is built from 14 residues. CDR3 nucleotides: TGTGCCAGCAGTGGGAGGACTAGCTGGAGCGAGCAGTACTTC. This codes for CASSGRTSWSEQYF.

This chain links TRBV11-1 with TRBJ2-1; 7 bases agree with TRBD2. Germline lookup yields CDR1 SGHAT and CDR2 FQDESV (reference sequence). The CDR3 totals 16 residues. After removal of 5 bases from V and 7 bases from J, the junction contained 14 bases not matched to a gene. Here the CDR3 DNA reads TGTGCCAGCAGCCATCGATGGGAGGGAAGGTGGAATGAGCAGTTCTTC. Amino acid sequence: CASSHRWEGRWNEQFF.

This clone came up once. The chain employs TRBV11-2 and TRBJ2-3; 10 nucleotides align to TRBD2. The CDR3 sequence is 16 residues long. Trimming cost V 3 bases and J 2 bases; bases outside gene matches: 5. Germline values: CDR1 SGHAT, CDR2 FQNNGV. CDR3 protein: CASSFVAGGFTDTQYF. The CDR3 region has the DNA TGTGCCAGCAGCTTTGTAGCGGGAGGATTCACAGATACGCAGTATTTT.

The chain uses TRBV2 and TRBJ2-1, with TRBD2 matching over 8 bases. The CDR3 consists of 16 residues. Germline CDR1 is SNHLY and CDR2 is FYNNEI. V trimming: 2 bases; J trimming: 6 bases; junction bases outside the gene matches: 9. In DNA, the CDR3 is TGTGCCAGCAGTGAACCCTTAGCGGGAATCGCCAATGAGCAGTTCTTC. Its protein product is CASSEPLAGIANEQFF.

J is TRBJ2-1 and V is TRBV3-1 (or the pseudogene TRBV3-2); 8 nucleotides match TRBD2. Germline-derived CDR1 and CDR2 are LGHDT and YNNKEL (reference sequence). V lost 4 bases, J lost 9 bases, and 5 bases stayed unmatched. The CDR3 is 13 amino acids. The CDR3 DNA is TGTGCCAGCAGCCTGGTAGCGGGGAGTGAGCAGTTCTTC. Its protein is CASSLVAGSEQFF.

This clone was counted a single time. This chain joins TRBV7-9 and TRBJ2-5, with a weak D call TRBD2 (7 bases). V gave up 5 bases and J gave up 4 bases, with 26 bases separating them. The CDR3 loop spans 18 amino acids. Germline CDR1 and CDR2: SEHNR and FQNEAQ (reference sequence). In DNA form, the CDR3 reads TGTGCCAGCAGCGGACAGAGGGTGCGCGGGAGAGGAGGAGAGACCCAGTACTTC. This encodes CASSGQRVRGRGGETQYF.

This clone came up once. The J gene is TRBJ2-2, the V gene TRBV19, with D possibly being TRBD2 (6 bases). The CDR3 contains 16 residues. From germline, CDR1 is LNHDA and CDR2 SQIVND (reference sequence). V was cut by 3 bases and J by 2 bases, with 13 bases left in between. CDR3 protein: CASSMYSAGNTGELFF. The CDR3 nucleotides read TGTGCCAGTAGTATGTACTCGGCGGGAAACACCGGGGAGCTGTTTTTT.